The next 10 T cell receptor beta chains were all read from a single sample in a study of cytomegalovirus exposure and HLA in healthy donors. The study ran its PCR with 60 Vbeta and 13 Jbeta primers. This table comes from immunoSEQ multiplex PCR, and its TCRdb copy is limited to in-frame clones, with some not included. The repertoire holds more than 200,000 clones, with 82% as singletons. The specimen was PBMCs. The receptor set was obtained from a man aged 35-49 years in good health and CMV-seropositive.

This clone was counted a single time. The same CDR3 is also encoded by other DNA sequences in this sample. The V call is TRBV5-1, the J call TRBJ2-5; 9 bases line up with TRBD1. Per the germline V gene, CDR1 is SGHRS and CDR2 is YFSETQ. The junction had 6 bases not matched to a gene; V was cut back by 7 bases and J by 5 bases. The CDR3 consists of 13 residues. DNA of the CDR3: TGCGCCAGCTCTACAGGGGGCGGTGAGACCCAGTACTTC. This codes for CASSTGGGETQYF.

The chain carries TRBV18 and TRBJ1-5, with 10 bases identical to TRBD1. The CDR3 runs to 15 residues. The J segment lost 7 bases and the V segment lost 3 bases, leaving 6 bases of the junction unmatched. Germline CDR1 KGHSH, CDR2 LQKENI. DNA of the CDR3: TGTGCCAGCTCACCGGCTGGACAGGGGGGACAGCCCCAGCATTTT. The encoded protein is CASSPAGQGGQPQHF.

The V call is TRBV4-1, the J call TRBJ1-3; D not certain. CDR1 is MGHRA, CDR2 YSYEKL, per germline. Trimming shortened V by 4 bases and J by 4 bases, and 14 bases separated the two germline ends. This CDR3 has 15 residues. CDR3: CASSLPEGWGNTIYF. CDR3 DNA sequence: TGCGCCAGCAGCCTCCCCGAGGGATGGGGAAACACCATATATTTT.

This chain uses TRBV9 with TRBJ2-1; D may be TRBD1 (7 bases). Per germline, CDR1 SGDLS and CDR2 YYNGEE. CDR3 length equals 17 residues. The V gene lost 4 bases and the J gene lost 1 base, with 18 bases spanning the gap. The CDR3 spells CASSFTGAGGSYNEQFF. CDR3 nucleotide sequence: TGTGCCAGCAGCTTTACAGGGGCCGGGGGTTCCTACAATGAGCAGTTCTTC.

The rearrangement links TRBV12-5 to TRBJ2-7, with 12 positions matching TRBD2. The CDR3 sequence is 16 residues long. After removal of 6 bases from V and 4 bases from J, the junction contained 10 bases not matched to a gene. The germline V gene encodes CDR1 LGHNT and CDR2 FRNRAP. CDR3 sequence reads: CASGPSPTSGSYEQYF. CDR3 in DNA: TGTGCTAGTGGCCCCTCCCCGACTAGCGGGAGTTACGAGCAGTACTTC.

The chain uses TRBV15 and TRBJ1-4; TRBD1 might be the D (6 bases). Germline V gene data show CDR1 as LNHNV and CDR2 as YYDKDF (reference sequence). Trimming shortened V by 1 base and J by 5 bases, and 14 bases separated the two germline ends. The CDR3 sequence is 16 residues long. CDR3 loop: CATSRARGQGNEKLFF. The CDR3 DNA follows: TGTGCCACCAGCAGAGCCCGAGGGCAGGGGAATGAAAAACTGTTTTTT. Supplemented by reference TRBV15 and TRBJ1-4, the full variable domain reads DAMVIQNPRYQVTQFGKPVTLSCSQTLNHNVMYWYQQKSSQAPKLLFHYYDKDFNNEADTPDNFQSRRPNTSFCFLDIRSPGLGDTAMYLCATSRARGQGNEKLFFGSGTQLSVL.

The chain recombines TRBV6-6 with TRBJ1-1; 7 positions agree with TRBD1. CDR3 length: 15 amino acids. Trimming took 5 bases from V and 5 from J; bases not matched to a gene: 11. Per the germline V gene, CDR1 is MNHNY and CDR2 is SVGAGI (reference sequence). The CDR3 region is CASSHRTGGKTEAFF. DNA for the CDR3: TGTGCCAGCAGTCACCGGACAGGAGGGAAGACTGAAGCTTTCTTT.

This rearrangement joins TRBV27 to TRBJ2-1, with 7 bases aligning to TRBD2. The CDR3 spans 16 residues. CDR1 MNHEY and CDR2 SMNVEV come from the germline V gene (reference sequence). The ends lost 3 bases at V and 7 bases at J; junction bases unmatched: 12. The CDR3 region has the DNA TGTGCCAGCAGTTTTGTCGCGGGAGTTCGGGGAAATGAGCAGTTCTTC. It translates to CASSFVAGVRGNEQFF.

The chain couples TRBV6-1 to TRBJ2-7, with D perhaps TRBD2 (6 bases). The length of the CDR3 is 13 residues. Trimming took 6 bases from V and 0 from J, leaving 9 bases between them. CDR1 is MNHNS and CDR2 is SASEGT in the germline V gene. CDR3 DNA: TGTGCCAGCAGATACGGGAGCTCCTACGAGCAGTACGTC. Encoded protein: CASRYGSSYEQYV.

The V gene is TRBV5-1, the J gene TRBJ2-7; 12 nucleotides align to TRBD2. The CDR3 is made up of 17 amino acids. V was clipped by 3 bases and J by 3 bases; unmatched bases: 10. Germline V gene data show CDR1 as SGHRS and CDR2 as YFSETQ. The CDR3 is CASSYTMTSGSVYEQYF. The CDR3 DNA reads as TGCGCCAGCAGCTACACAATGACTAGCGGGAGTGTCTACGAGCAGTACTTC.